The next 30 T cell receptor beta chains were all read from a single sample in a study of T cell repertoires in cytomegalovirus infection. MiXCR was run by TCRdb on the reads, yielding one entry per CDR3 protein. The sample records about 440,000 distinct CDR3 sequences, roughly 30% being singletons. Sequences were obtained from PBMCs. Receptors originate from a human donor in good health (CMV status not recorded). Some clones in this sample may be carry-over from other donors' samples.

V usage is TRBV5-1 and J usage is TRBJ2-3; 9 bases agree with TRBD2. The CDR3 covers 15 residues. Per the germline V gene, CDR1 is SGHRS and CDR2 is YFSETQ. The ends lost 5 bases at V and 5 bases at J; junction bases unmatched: 9. The CDR3 DNA sequence: TGCGCCAGCAGAACCAGCGGGGGGACCGGAGATACGCAGTATTTT. Protein sequence: CASRTSGGTGDTQYF.

Only a few counts were recorded for this clonotype. The rearrangement joins TRBV11-2 to TRBJ2-1; maybe TRBD1 (6 bases). Germline V lookup: CDR1 SGHAT, CDR2 FQNNGV. The V end lost 1 base, the J end lost 6 bases, and 13 bases lay between the germline ends. This CDR3 spans 15 amino acids. The CDR3 reads CASSLGQVTLNEQFF. Written as DNA, the CDR3 is TGTGCCAGCAGCTTAGGACAGGTAACACTCAATGAGCAGTTCTTC.

The sample holds many counts of this clonotype. The J gene is TRBJ2-4, the V gene TRBV4-1; D assignment may be TRBD1 or TRBD2 (5 bases each). CDR1 MGHRA and CDR2 YSYEKL come from the germline V gene. V was pared by 1 base and J by 5 bases, with 15 bases between. This CDR3 spans 16 amino acids. The CDR3, as DNA: TGCGCCAGCAGCCAAGGTTCCGGGGCTGGGGAAAACATTCAGTACTTC. Translating gives CASSQGSGAGENIQYF.

This clonotype came up a few times. The chain recombines TRBV6-2 or TRBV6-3 with TRBJ1-1, with D hard to call. The CDR3 is 13 amino acids. V lost 2 bases, J lost 8 bases, and 12 bases lay in between. Germline V gene sequence: CDR1 MNHEY, CDR2 SVGEGT. CDR3 nucleotides: TGTGCCAGCAGTTACCCCGGGCACATCGAAGCTTTCTTT. Translated, it gives CASSYPGHIEAFF.

As concerns this clonotype: Since no conserved phenylalanine or tryptophan closes the CDR3, a read error is the likely cause. The V call is TRBV7-2, the J call TRBJ1-5; no firm D call. The germline CDR1 and CDR2 sequences are SGHTA and FQGNSA. The CDR3 contains 13 residues. In DNA, the CDR3 is TGTGCAAGCAGCTTCGGAGGTTCAGATCCCCAGCATTTA. Protein product: CASSFGGSDPQHL.

The chain uses TRBV7-8 and TRBJ2-3; weak D call: TRBD2 (6 bases). With 3 bases removed from V and 5 bases from J, the gap between germline ends came to 21 bases. Per the germline V gene, CDR1 is SGHVS and CDR2 is FQNEAQ. The CDR3 consists of 17 residues. The CDR3 here is CASSFSRTIRVLDTQYF. As DNA, the CDR3 is TGTGCCAGCAGCTTCAGCAGGACTATCAGGGTACTAGATACGCAGTATTTT.

This clonotype has just a few counts. The J gene is TRBJ2-5, the V gene TRBV2; D remains unclear. CDR3 size: 11 residues. Germline V gene data show CDR1 as SNHLY and CDR2 as FYNNEI. The V gene lost 6 bases and the J gene lost 7 bases, with 9 bases spanning the gap. CDR3 residues: CASRADGTQYF. As DNA, the CDR3 is TGTGCCAGCAGAGCCGACGGGACCCAGTACTTC.

The chain joins TRBV2 to TRBJ2-1; D not certain. CDR1 and CDR2 from the germline V gene are SNHLY and FYNNEI. Trimming shortened V by 0 bases and J by 9 bases, and 15 bases separated the two germline ends. The CDR3 totals 15 residues. CDR3 sequence reads: CASSEALPSKGEQFF. DNA of the CDR3: TGTGCCAGCAGTGAAGCCCTCCCCTCAAAGGGTGAGCAGTTCTTC.

The chain combines TRBV4-1 with TRBJ2-7, with 10 positions matching TRBD1. The CDR3 loop spans 15 amino acids. Germline V gene data show CDR1 as MGHRA and CDR2 as YSYEKL. V was pared by 3 bases and J by 4 bases, with 6 bases of the junction left unmatched. CDR3 sequence reads: CASSQVGTGEYEQYF. The CDR3 coding sequence is TGCGCCAGCAGCCAGGTTGGGACAGGGGAATACGAGCAGTACTTC.

V gene TRBV6-1 combines with J gene TRBJ2-5, with D unclear. V lost 2 bases and J 5 bases, leaving 15 bases between the germline ends. CDR1 and CDR2 from the germline V gene are MNHNS and SASEGT. The CDR3 is 15 amino acids. Here the CDR3 reads CASSETGGFGETQYF. For the CDR3, the DNA is TGTGCCAGCAGTGAAACCGGTGGGTTTGGGGAGACCCAGTACTTC.

This clonotype appeared many times. V usage is TRBV6-1 and J usage is TRBJ2-7; D not certain. V was cut by 2 bases and J by 2 bases, with 10 bases left in between. This CDR3 is 14 amino acids long. CDR1 is MNHNS and CDR2 is SASEGT in the germline V gene. The CDR3: CASSELRNTYEQYF. Here the CDR3 DNA reads TGTGCCAGCAGTGAACTGCGGAATACCTACGAGCAGTACTTC.

This clonotype was observed a few times. In DNA, the CDR3 is TGTGCCAGCAGCTTGGGGGGTGCTAGCGGTATGAATGAGCAGTTCTTC. Translating gives CASSLGGASGMNEQFF. The gene calls are TRBV5-4 and TRBJ2-1; 7 bases align to TRBD2. The germline V gene encodes CDR1 SGHNT and CDR2 YYREEE (reference sequence). The ends lost 0 bases at V and 7 bases at J; junction bases unmatched: 10. This CDR3 spans 16 amino acids.

This clonotype was recorded many times. The rearrangement joins TRBV7-6 to TRBJ2-5; D may be TRBD1 (6 bases). V was shortened by 6 bases and J by 2 bases, with 16 bases between the two germline ends. CDR1 is SGHVS, CDR2 FNYEAQ, per germline. The CDR3 totals 15 residues. Here the CDR3 reads CASSNTGTTQETQYF. CDR3 DNA: TGTGCCAGCAGTAATACCGGGACAACACAAGAGACCCAGTACTTC.

This clonotype was seen at least ten times. The chain joins TRBV7-8 to TRBJ1-2; D remains unclear. This CDR3 has 14 amino acids. Per the germline V gene, CDR1 is SGHVS and CDR2 is FQNEAQ. Trimming took 1 base from V and 2 from J, leaving 8 bases between them. CDR3 protein: CASSLGTANYGYTF. The CDR3 region has the DNA TGTGCCAGCAGCTTAGGGACGGCGAACTATGGCTACACCTTC.

This clonotype has just a few counts. The chain joins TRBV28 to TRBJ2-2; D is perhaps TRBD2 (6 bases). The germline CDR1 and CDR2 sequences are MDHEN and SYDVKM. V lost 3 bases, J lost 6 bases, and 14 bases lay in between. The length of the CDR3 is 15 residues. In DNA form, the CDR3 reads TGTGCCAGCAGTTTTGAGACTAGAGTCCCCGGGGAGCTGTTTTTT. Translation gives CASSFETRVPGELFF.

Worth noting for this clonotype: A much larger clone sits a single nucleotide away, making a read error possible. CDR3: CASSPGQCWNTEAFF. In DNA form, the CDR3 reads TGCGCCAGCAGCCCGGGACAGTGTTGGAACACTGAAGCTTTCTTT. The chain uses TRBV4-3 and TRBJ1-1, with 7 bases that match TRBD1. V lost 4 bases, J lost 1 base, and 6 bases stayed unmatched. The V gene's germline CDR1 is LGHNA and CDR2 YSLEER. The length of the CDR3 is 15 residues.

On this clonotype: A read error is possible here, since a much larger clone lies one base away. The CDR3 DNA sequence: TGTGCCTGCAGTGTCGGAAACATTCAGTACTTC. It is translated as CACSVGNIQYF. The chain carries TRBV6-2 or TRBV6-3 and TRBJ2-4; D is ambiguous. The CDR3 covers 11 residues. CDR1 MNHEY and CDR2 SVGEGT come from the germline V gene.

This clonotype was counted only a few times. The chain combines TRBV3-1 with TRBJ2-3; D unresolved. Germline CDR1 and CDR2: LGHDT and YNNKEL (reference sequence). This CDR3 has 15 amino acids. V was shortened by 4 bases and J by 0 bases, with 11 bases between the two germline ends. The CDR3 region has the DNA TGTGCCAGCAGCCCATCGAGGCTGAGCACAGATACGCAGTATTTT. This translates into CASSPSRLSTDTQYF.

About this clonotype itself: Because the CDR3 is missing its conserved closing phenylalanine or tryptophan, this is likely a read error. The chain links TRBV4-3 to TRBJ2-3, with a tentative D call TRBD2 (5 bases). V lost 6 bases, J lost 2 bases, and 12 bases lay in between. CDR3 length: 14 amino acids. Germline loops: CDR1 LGHNA, CDR2 YSLEER. The CDR3 sequence is CASRESGNTDTQYL. The CDR3 DNA is TGCGCCAGCAGGGAAAGCGGCAACACAGATACGCAGTATTTA.

This clonotype was detected a few times. The V gene is TRBV6-5, the J gene TRBJ1-2; 8 bases line up with TRBD1. CDR3 length equals 14 residues. Germline CDR1 is MNHEY and CDR2 is SVGAGI. J was trimmed by 8 bases and V by 6 bases; bases with no gene match: 11. The CDR3 here is CASRDDRGLDGYTF. CDR3 in DNA: TGTGCCAGCAGAGACGACAGGGGACTGGACGGCTACACCTTC.

The chain recombines TRBV7-2 with TRBJ2-1; TRBD2 aligns across 9 bases. The CDR3 is 16 residues long. CDR1 SGHTA and CDR2 FQGNSA come from the germline V gene. Unmatched junction bases numbered 8, after V lost 4 bases and J lost 4 bases. The CDR3 region is CASSSSGGTIYNEQFF. Written as DNA, the CDR3 is TGTGCCAGCAGCTCCAGCGGGGGGACCATATACAATGAGCAGTTCTTC.

This clonotype was seen ten or more times. This rearrangement joins TRBV7-6 to TRBJ2-7; D gene ambiguous. The CDR3 is 12 amino acids. Germline values: CDR1 SGHVS, CDR2 FNYEAQ. Trimming stripped 1 base from V and 6 bases from J, with 7 bases between. This CDR3 reads CASSLVEAEQYF. CDR3 bases: TGTGCCAGCAGCTTAGTTGAGGCCGAGCAGTACTTC.

This chain connects TRBV6-8 to TRBJ2-7; no firm D call. This CDR3 is built from 12 residues. Per germline, CDR1 MNHGY and CDR2 SAAAGT. Trimming shortened V by 2 bases and J by 3 bases, and 5 bases separated the two germline ends. CDR3 protein: CASSYGIYEQYF. In nucleotides, the CDR3 is TGTGCCAGCAGTTACGGCATCTACGAGCAGTACTTC.

This rearrangement joins TRBV20-1 to TRBJ1-5, with D unresolved. Germline lookup yields CDR1 DFQATT and CDR2 SNEGSKA (reference sequence). V was trimmed by 5 bases and J by 0 bases, leaving 8 bases between them. There are 13 residues in the CDR3. The chain's CDR3 is CSARTDSNQPQHF. The CDR3 DNA sequence: TGCAGTGCTCGTACAGATAGCAATCAGCCCCAGCATTTT.

The rearrangement links TRBV6-6 to TRBJ2-7; tentative D call: TRBD1 (6 bases). Germline V gene data show CDR1 as MNHNY and CDR2 as SVGAGI (reference sequence). Trimming took 0 bases from V and 6 from J, leaving 9 bases between them. There are 13 residues in the CDR3. This chain's CDR3 is CASSYSGAGEQYF. Written as DNA, the CDR3 is TGTGCCAGCAGTTACTCGGGGGCGGGCGAGCAGTACTTC.

A note on this clonotype: Since a much larger clone is just one base distant, this may be a read error. This chain joins TRBV7-2 and TRBJ2-1, with 8 bases lining up with TRBD2. This CDR3 has 15 residues. The germline CDR1 and CDR2 sequences are SGHTA and FQGNSA. This CDR3 reads CASCLAGIPGGEQFF. The CDR3 region has the DNA TGTGCCAGCTGCTTAGCGGGGATTCCGGGCGGTGAGCAGTTCTTC.

This clonotype was recorded a few times. The V call is TRBV7-2, the J call TRBJ2-3, with 8 nucleotides matching TRBD2. CDR3 length equals 16 residues. Germline V CDR1 and CDR2: SGHTA, FQGNSA. Trimming took 3 bases from V and 4 from J; bases not matched to a gene: 9. The CDR3: CASSLAGTSLADTQYF. The CDR3 bases are TGTGCCAGCAGCTTGGCCGGGACTAGTCTCGCAGATACGCAGTATTTT.

This clonotype was seen a handful of times. The chain combines TRBV7-8 with TRBJ2-1; D gene unclear. The CDR3 is 13 residues long. V lost 4 bases, J lost 5 bases, and 9 bases lay in between. Germline V gene lookup returns CDR1 SGHVS and CDR2 FQNEAQ. The CDR3 spells CASSSRPNNEQFF. In DNA form, the CDR3 reads TGTGCCAGCAGCTCACGACCTAACAATGAGCAGTTCTTC.

V is TRBV14 and J is TRBJ1-1; D might be TRBD1 (5 bases). Deletions cut 4 bases from V and 6 bases from J, with 15 bases between. Germline values: CDR1 SGHDN, CDR2 FVKESK. The CDR3 is made up of 14 amino acids. In DNA form, the CDR3 reads TGTGCCAGCAGCCCACTGTCGGGGGGTGCTGAAGCTTTCTTT. Translation gives CASSPLSGGAEAFF.

Notes on this clonotype: Just one base apart from a much larger clone, this may be a read error. V usage is TRBV12-3 or TRBV12-4 and J usage is TRBJ1-6, with 7 nucleotides matching TRBD1. The CDR3 length is 15 residues. The chain's CDR3 is CASSLAGQWFSPLQF. The CDR3 DNA reads TGTGCCAGCAGTTTAGCGGGACAGTGGTTTTCACCCCTCCAATTT.